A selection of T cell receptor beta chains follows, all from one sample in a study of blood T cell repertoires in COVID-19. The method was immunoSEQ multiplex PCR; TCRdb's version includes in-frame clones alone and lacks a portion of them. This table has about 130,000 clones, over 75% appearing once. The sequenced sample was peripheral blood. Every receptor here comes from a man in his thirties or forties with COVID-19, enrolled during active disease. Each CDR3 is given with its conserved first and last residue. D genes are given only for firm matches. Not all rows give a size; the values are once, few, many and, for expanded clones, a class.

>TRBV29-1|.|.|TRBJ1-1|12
CSVRQLNTEAFF
TGCAGCGTTCGACAGTTGAACACTGAAGCTTTCTTT
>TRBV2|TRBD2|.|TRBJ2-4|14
CASSEGTSKNIQYF
TGTGCCAGCAGTGAAGGGACTAGCAAAAACATTCAGTACTTC
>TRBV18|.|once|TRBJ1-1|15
CASSPRSGYNTEAFF
TGTGCCAGCTCACCAAGGAGCGGGTATAACACTGAAGCTTTCTTT
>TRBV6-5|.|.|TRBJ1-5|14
CASRPGTDNQPQHF
TGTGCCAGCAGACCCGGGACTGACAATCAGCCCCAGCATTTT
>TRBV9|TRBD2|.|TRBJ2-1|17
CASSARSGRTSHNEQFF
TGTGCCAGCAGCGCCCGAAGCGGGAGGACCTCCCACAATGAGCAGTTCTTC
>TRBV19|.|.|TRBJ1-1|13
CASSGLLNTEAFF
TGTGCCAGTAGTGGCCTTTTGAACACTGAAGCTTTCTTT
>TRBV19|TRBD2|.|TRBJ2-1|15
CASRVQLAGAYEQFF
TGTGCCAGTAGGGTCCAACTAGCGGGGGCCTATGAGCAGTTCTTC
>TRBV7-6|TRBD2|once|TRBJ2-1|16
CASSPETSGRAGEQFF
TGTGCCAGCAGCCCCGAGACTAGCGGGAGGGCCGGGGAGCAGTTCTTC
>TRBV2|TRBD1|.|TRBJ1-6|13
CASARTGQSPLHF
TGTGCCAGCGCGCGGACAGGGCAATCACCCCTCCACTTT
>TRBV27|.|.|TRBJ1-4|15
CASSTSQGTNEKLFF
TGTGCCAGCAGTACCTCACAGGGAACTAATGAAAAACTGTTTTTT
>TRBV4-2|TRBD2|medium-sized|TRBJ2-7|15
CASSQGLAGGYEQYF
TGTGCCAGCAGCCAAGGACTAGCGGGAGGGTACGAGCAGTACTTC